This T cell receptor beta chain was documented in a study of cytomegalovirus exposure and HLA in healthy donors. Study-level findings and limits: In the roughly 130 validation repertoires, a later analysis found that first-cohort TCR clusters tended to co-occur. It was reportedly the case that the classifier diagnosed cytomegalovirus status with high specificity and sensitivity. CMV antigen specificity of a few CMV-associated chains was confirmed in vitro.

The germline V and J ends were trimmed by 4 bases and 0 bases, with 18 bases remaining between them. The CDR3 loop spans 17 amino acids. CDR1 is SNHLY, CDR2 FYNNEI, per germline. Here immunoSEQ multiplex PCR was the method, and the copy in TCRdb shows in-frame clones only, minus some. This sample has some 83,000 clones, with approximately 94% found just once. Worth noting for this clone: Its cognate antigen is unknown.

Sequencing was performed on PBMCs. The clonotype originates from a woman aged 18-35 years in good health and CMV-seropositive. This chain connects TRBV2 to TRBJ1-2; TRBD1 might be the D (6 bases). The CDR3 spells CASSGGTNRRANYGYTF. The CDR3 nucleotides are TGTGCCAGCAGTGGAGGGACAAATCGCCGAGCTAACTATGGCTACACCTTC.